This passage covers 28 T cell receptor beta chains from one sample sequenced in a study of type 1 regulatory T cells. Using its own MiXCR run on the reads, TCRdb lists one record per CDR3 protein. The sample carries about 67,000 distinct CDR3 sequences, almost 50% recorded once. Antigens of these TCRs are unknown. Material for sequencing was cultured non-Tr1 T cells, either the whole culture or a sorted T cell fraction (not recorded which). Receptor source: a human donor in good health.

V gene TRBV7-7 combines with J gene TRBJ2-5; TRBD1 might be the D (5 bases). The V and J ends lost 5 bases and 5 bases respectively, with 12 bases between them. The CDR3 contains 13 residues. CDR1 is SSHAT, CDR2 FNYEAQ, per germline (reference sequence). The CDR3 protein is CASSQGQRETQYF. In nucleotides, the CDR3 is TGTGCCAGCAGCCAAGGACAAAGGGAGACCCAGTACTTC. Full variable domain (remainder filled in from reference TRBV7-7 and TRBJ2-5): GAGVSQSPRYKVTKRGQDVTLRCDPISSHATLYWYQQALGQGPEFLTYFNYEAQPDKSGLPSDRFSAERPEGSISTLTIQRTEQRDSAMYRCASSQGQRETQYFGPGTRLLVL.

The chain is built from TRBV5-5 and TRBJ2-7; 7 bases match TRBD1. J gave up 8 bases and V 0 bases, and 8 bases lay outside the gene matches. The CDR3 extends over 14 amino acids. Germline CDR1 reads SGHKS; CDR2 reads YYEKEE (reference sequence). Here the CDR3 reads CASSLGQGEGKQYF. CDR3 DNA: TGTGCCAGCAGCTTGGGACAGGGAGAGGGGAAGCAGTACTTC.

The chain combines TRBV5-1 with TRBJ1-6; TRBD1 might be the D (5 bases). Trimming took off 3 bases at V and 0 bases at J, with 7 bases between the two ends. CDR3 length: 15 amino acids. Germline CDR1 SGHRS, CDR2 YFSETQ. This CDR3 is CASSSQGSYNSPLHF. The CDR3, as DNA: TGCGCCAGCAGCTCCCAGGGCTCCTATAATTCACCCCTCCACTTT. Using reference TRBV5-1 and TRBJ1-6 for the parts outside the CDR3, the full variable domain is KAGVTQTPRYLIKTRGQQVTLSCSPISGHRSVSWYQQTPGQGLQFLFEYFSETQRNKGNFPGRFSGRQFSNSRSEMNVSTLELGDSALYLCASSSQGSYNSPLHFGNGTRLTVT.

This clonotype was recorded a few times. This chain uses TRBV20-1 with TRBJ2-3; 7 bases are a match to TRBD1. J was trimmed by 4 bases and V by 5 bases; bases with no gene match: 6. The V gene's germline CDR1 is DFQATT and CDR2 SNEGSKA (reference sequence). CDR3 length equals 13 residues. In nucleotides, the CDR3 is TGCAGTGCTGCCGACACAGGGGCAGATACGCAGTATTTT. Protein: CSAADTGADTQYF.

This CDR3 reads CSARHRDRRNEQYF. The CDR3 region has the DNA TGCAGTGCTAGGCACCGGGACAGGCGGAACGAGCAGTACTTC. The rearrangement uses TRBV20-1 and TRBJ2-7, with 8 positions matching TRBD1. The ends lost 3 bases at V and 5 bases at J; junction bases unmatched: 9. The CDR3 runs to 14 residues. The germline V gene has CDR1 DFQATT and CDR2 SNEGSKA (reference sequence).

The CDR3 region has the DNA TGTGCCACCAGTGATATTGACAGGGGGCCAGGGAGGGAGCAGTTCTTC. This encodes CATSDIDRGPGREQFF. The chain recombines TRBV24-1 with TRBJ2-1; 10 bases line up with TRBD1. J was trimmed by 10 bases and V by 3 bases; bases with no gene match: 11. The CDR3 has 16 residues. Germline CDR1 is KGHDR and CDR2 is SFDVKD.

CDR3 in DNA: TGTGCCACCAGCAGAGTAGGGTTGGTCACTGAAGCTTTCTTT. Its protein product is CATSRVGLVTEAFF. The chain links TRBV15 to TRBJ1-1; D uncertain. There are 14 residues in the CDR3. The V end lost 1 base, the J end lost 4 bases, and 10 bases lay between the germline ends. CDR1 and CDR2 from the germline V gene are LNHNV and YYDKDF (reference sequence).

V usage is TRBV30 and J usage is TRBJ1-5, with a possible D match to TRBD1 (5 bases). CDR1 GTSNPN and CDR2 SVGIG come from the germline V gene (reference sequence). This CDR3 is built from 13 residues. Trimming pared 2 bases from V and 9 bases from J, leaving 14 bases between. The CDR3 DNA sequence: TGTGCCTGGAGTCCCGATGCAGGGCGGCCCCAGCATTTT. This translates into CAWSPDAGRPQHF.

The CDR3 coding sequence is TGTGCCAGCAAATCAAGGGACTCAGGAAGTTCACCCCTCCACTTT. Amino acids: CASKSRDSGSSPLHF. V gene TRBV7-9 combines with J gene TRBJ1-6; TRBD1 is a possible D gene (5 bases). This CDR3 has 15 amino acids. From germline, CDR1 is SEHNR and CDR2 FQNEAQ (reference sequence). V was cut by 7 bases and J by 9 bases, with 19 bases left in between.

This sequence joins TRBV18 and TRBJ1-1; D remains unclear. This CDR3 has 16 residues. Trimming left V 2 bases short and J 0 bases short, with 13 bases between. Germline V lookup: CDR1 KGHSH, CDR2 LQKENI. The CDR3 DNA follows: TGTGCCAGCTCACCAATAAACGGGAACATGAACACTGAAGCTTTCTTT. Translated: CASSPINGNMNTEAFF.

The chain combines TRBV19 with TRBJ2-3, with D unresolved. In germline, CDR1 is LNHDA, CDR2 SQIVND (reference sequence). This CDR3 has 15 residues. V shed 6 bases and J shed 0 bases, with 13 bases lying between them. The CDR3 sequence: CASSRLDSSTDTQYF. The CDR3 bases are TGTGCCAGTAGCCGGTTAGATTCTAGCACAGATACGCAGTATTTT.

This clonotype was found a few times. V gene TRBV15 combines with J gene TRBJ2-5; D is possibly TRBD2 (5 bases). V dropped 1 base and J dropped 2 bases, with 14 bases sitting between them. Germline lookup yields CDR1 LNHNV and CDR2 YYDKDF (reference sequence). The CDR3 is made up of 16 amino acids. CDR3 sequence (DNA): TGTGCCACCAGCAGAGCCTACTCCGGGATACAAGAGACCCAGTACTTC. Protein: CATSRAYSGIQETQYF.

V and J are TRBV10-3 and TRBJ1-2, with a weak D call TRBD1 (6 bases). V lost 3 bases and J 7 bases, leaving 15 bases between the germline ends. Germline V lookup: CDR1 ENHRY, CDR2 SYGVKD. This CDR3 is built from 14 residues. CDR3 bases: TGTGCCATCAGTGAAGGGAACAGGGCCAGTGGCTACACCTTC. Translation: CAISEGNRASGYTF.

This clonotype came up a few times. The chain carries TRBV2 and TRBJ1-6; D perhaps matches TRBD1 (6 bases). The CDR3 contains 14 residues. Trimming left V 7 bases short and J 9 bases short, with 16 bases between. The germline V gene encodes CDR1 SNHLY and CDR2 FYNNEI. Here the CDR3 DNA reads TGTGCCAGCACCCTACAGGGTAGTGGTTCACCCCTCCACTTT. Encoded protein: CASTLQGSGSPLHF.

Worth noting for this clonotype: One junction end does not reproduce the germline sequence, and a read error may be involved. The chain combines TRBV2 with TRBJ2-2; 13 bases are a match to TRBD2. From germline, CDR1 is SNHLY and CDR2 FYNNEI. CDR3 length: 18 residues. The CDR3 spells CASSDPGLAGSSTGELLF. The CDR3 nucleotides are TGTGCCAGCAGTGATCCGGGACTAGCGGGGAGTTCCACCGGGGAGCTGCTTTTT.

Only a few counts were recorded for this clonotype. The rearrangement joins TRBV2 to TRBJ1-1, with D possibly TRBD1 on 6 matching bases. Germline V CDR1 and CDR2: SNHLY, FYNNEI. This CDR3 has 11 amino acids. V lost 8 bases to trimming and J lost 6 bases, with 10 bases between them. CDR3 sequence reads: CASLQGSEAFF. DNA of the CDR3: TGTGCCAGCCTGCAGGGGTCTGAAGCTTTCTTT.

The chain has TRBV6-1 and TRBJ2-4; D gene ambiguous. The CDR3 loop spans 16 amino acids. V was shortened by 7 bases and J by 1 base, with 17 bases between the two germline ends. Germline loops: CDR1 MNHNS, CDR2 SASEGT. CDR3: CASKDAAVVAKNIQYF. CDR3 sequence (DNA): TGTGCCAGCAAGGATGCCGCCGTGGTGGCCAAAAACATTCAGTACTTC.

The J gene is TRBJ2-2, the V gene TRBV6-6, with D uncertain. V lost 7 bases, J lost 4 bases, and 13 bases lay in between. Germline CDR1 is MNHNY and CDR2 is SVGAGI (reference sequence). The CDR3 consists of 14 residues. In DNA, the CDR3 is TGTGCCAGCACCTACGACACATCCACCGGGGAGCTGTTTTTT. Amino acids: CASTYDTSTGELFF.

The DNA for the CDR3 is TGTGCCAGCAGGGGGGACAGGTACGGTTCACCCCTCCACTTT. It yields the protein CASRGDRYGSPLHF. The V and J genes are TRBV6-6 and TRBJ1-6, with TRBD1 identical over 8 bases. Germline CDR1 and CDR2: MNHNY and SVGAGI (reference sequence). Trimming removed 6 bases from V and 9 bases from J; junction bases left unmatched: 7. The CDR3 loop spans 14 amino acids.

This sequence joins TRBV30 and TRBJ1-4, with D possibly being TRBD1 (6 bases). CDR1 is GTSNPN, CDR2 SVGIG, per germline (reference sequence). The CDR3 consists of 12 residues. The V end lost 6 bases, the J end lost 8 bases, and 13 bases lay between the germline ends. The CDR3 bases are TGTGCCTGCGGGGGGCTAGGGGAAAAACTGTTTTTT. Protein product: CACGGLGEKLFF.

The CDR3 bases are TGTGCCAGCAGCTTGGGTTGGGAGACCCAGTACTTC. It encodes CASSLGWETQYF. The chain links TRBV11-2 to TRBJ2-5, with unresolved D. CDR3 size: 12 residues. Germline V gene sequence: CDR1 SGHAT, CDR2 FQNNGV. Deletions cut 3 bases from V and 5 bases from J, with 7 bases between.

For the CDR3, the DNA is TGTGCCAGCAGCCTTCCGACAGGGACGGCTGGCTACACCTTC. Translation: CASSLPTGTAGYTF. This chain joins TRBV14 and TRBJ1-2; TRBD1 agrees at 7 bases. J was trimmed by 7 bases and V by 4 bases; bases with no gene match: 9. The CDR3 totals 14 residues. Per the germline V gene, CDR1 is SGHDN and CDR2 is FVKESK.

The chain is built from TRBV7-2 and TRBJ2-5; TRBD1 aligns across 8 bases. This CDR3 region has 16 residues. Germline CDR1 and CDR2: SGHTA and FQGNSA. The ends lost 6 bases at V and 5 bases at J; junction bases unmatched: 14. The CDR3 region is CASSYPGQGGLETQYF. The CDR3 region has the DNA TGTGCCAGCAGTTACCCCGGACAGGGCGGCTTGGAGACCCAGTACTTC.

V is TRBV7-2 and J is TRBJ1-2; 8 bases fit TRBD1. This CDR3 comprises 13 residues. V shed 4 bases and J 8 bases; nucleotides not matched to a gene: 6. Germline assignment: CDR1 SGHTA and CDR2 FQGNSA. CDR3: CASSSNRQGGYTF. The CDR3 DNA reads as TGTGCCAGCAGCTCAAACCGACAGGGGGGCTACACCTTC.

The chain recombines TRBV18 with TRBJ2-2, with D perhaps matching TRBD1 (6 bases). The V end lost 2 bases, the J end lost 1 base, and 11 bases lay between the germline ends. The CDR3 has 16 residues. The germline CDR1 and CDR2 sequences are KGHSH and LQKENI. CDR3 in DNA: TGTGCCAGCTCACCATTCGGACAGCTGAACACCGGGGAGCTGTTTTTT. Translation gives CASSPFGQLNTGELFF.

The chain is built from TRBV12-3 or TRBV12-4 and TRBJ1-5; the D is unclear. CDR3 length: 14 residues. V lost 1 base, J lost 2 bases, and 6 bases lay in between. The CDR3 loop reads CASSLDQGNQPQHF. The DNA of the CDR3 is TGTGCCAGCAGTTTAGATCAAGGCAATCAGCCCCAGCATTTT.

A note on this clonotype: One junction end disagrees with the germline gene, perhaps due to a read error. The J gene is TRBJ1-1, the V gene TRBV12-3 or TRBV12-4; D might be TRBD1 (6 bases). The CDR3 sequence is 16 residues long. This CDR3 reads CASSLAGGKTNTEAFF. In DNA, the CDR3 is TGTGCCAGCAGTCTAGCTGGGGGCAAGACGAACACTGAAGCTTTCTTT.

The chain joins TRBV5-1 to TRBJ2-3, with 7 positions matching TRBD2. The CDR3 has 15 residues. Germline trimming cut 0 bases from V and 6 bases from J; bases unmatched to any gene: 7. Germline V gene data show CDR1 as SGHRS and CDR2 as YFSETQ. The CDR3 loop reads CASSLEEAGRDTQYF. Written as DNA, the CDR3 is TGCGCCAGCAGCTTGGAGGAAGCGGGGAGGGATACGCAGTATTTT.